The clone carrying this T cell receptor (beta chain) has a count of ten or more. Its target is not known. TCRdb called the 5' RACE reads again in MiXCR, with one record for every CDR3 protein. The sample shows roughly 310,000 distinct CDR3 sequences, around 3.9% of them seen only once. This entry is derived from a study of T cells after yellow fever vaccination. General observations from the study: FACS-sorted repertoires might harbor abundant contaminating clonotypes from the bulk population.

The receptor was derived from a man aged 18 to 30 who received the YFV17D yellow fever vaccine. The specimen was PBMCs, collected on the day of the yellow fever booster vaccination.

DNA for the CDR3: TGCGCCAGCAGCCGAGAAGCCGTCGACTATAATTCACCCCTCCACTTT. This gives the protein CASSREAVDYNSPLHF. The rearrangement uses TRBV4-3 and TRBJ1-6, with unresolved D. The CDR3 contains 16 residues. Trimming shortened V by 4 bases and J by 3 bases, and 13 bases separated the two germline ends. Looked up from germline, CDR1 is LGHNA and CDR2 is YSLEER.